This is a list of T cell receptor beta chains from one sample in a study of blood T cells in healthy people across ages. TCRdb reprocessed the 5' RACE reads with MiXCR, giving one entry per CDR3 protein. The sample has approximately 600,000 distinct CDR3 sequences, under 65% seen once. Sequencing used blood. These receptors were taken from a man in his 60s in good health. Each CDR3 is given with its conserved first and last residue. The D gene is left open where the match is weak. Only part of the rows carry a size: once, few, many, or a class if the clone is expanded.

v_gene,abundance,j_gene,d_gene,CDR3aa,CDR3nt
TRBV4-1,few,TRBJ2-7,.,CASSQGFSSYEQYF,TGCGCCAGCAGCCAAGGATTCAGCTCCTACGAGCAGTACTTC
TRBV29-1,.,TRBJ1-4,.,CSVGGGIGEKLFF,TGCAGCGTTGGGGGAGGAATTGGGGAAAAACTGTTTTTT
TRBV15,.,TRBJ1-4,.,CATSRGGTYNEKLFF,TGTGCCACCAGCAGAGGGGGGACATATAATGAAAAACTGTTTTTT
TRBV18,once,TRBJ1-2,TRBD1,CASSPLEQGAGGYTF,TGTGCCAGCTCACCACTCGAACAGGGGGCAGGTGGCTACACCTTC
TRBV2,.,TRBJ2-1,TRBD1,CASSEAGPGGARYNEQFF,TGTGCCAGCAGTGAAGCAGGCCCAGGGGGCGCGAGGTACAATGAGCAGTTCTTC
TRBV9,few,TRBJ2-5,TRBD1,CASSVGTGQETQYF,TGTGCCAGCAGCGTAGGGACAGGCCAAGAGACCCAGTACTTC
TRBV12-3/TRBV12-4,.,TRBJ2-6,.,CASSSSLGANVLTF,TGTGCCAGCAGTTCAAGTCTTGGGGCCAACGTCCTGACTTTC
TRBV20-1,.,TRBJ2-1,.,CSASAGDNEQFF,TGCAGTGCTAGTGCCGGCGACAATGAGCAGTTCTTC
TRBV18,.,TRBJ1-5,.,CASSPSGQGQPQHF,TGTGCCAGCTCACCATCGGGGCAGGGCCAGCCCCAGCATTTT
TRBV2,.,TRBJ2-3,.,CASRRGESTDTQYF,TGTGCCAGCAGGAGGGGGGAAAGCACAGATACGCAGTATTTT
TRBV7-9,.,TRBJ1-2,.,CASSLETGWGGYTF,TGTGCCAGCAGCCTGGAAACAGGGTGGGGGGGCTACACCTTC
TRBV6-2/TRBV6-3,.,TRBJ2-3,.,CASSYPGGVSTDTQYF,TGTGCCAGCAGTTACCCTGGAGGGGTAAGCACAGATACGCAGTATTTT
TRBV4-2,few,TRBJ2-1,.,CASSQEPGPYNEQFF,TGTGCCAGCAGCCAAGAGCCGGGACCCTACAATGAGCAGTTCTTC
TRBV18,once,TRBJ1-6,.,CASSPLEVLNSPLHF,TGTGCCAGCTCACCACTAGAAGTCTTGAATTCACCCCTCCACTTT
TRBV6-5,.,TRBJ2-7,.,CASSSGPGLYYEQYF,TGTGCCAGCAGCTCTGGGCCGGGACTTTACTACGAGCAGTACTTC
TRBV7-2,.,TRBJ2-3,.,CASSAPGAPGDTQYF,TGTGCCAGCAGCGCCCCCGGGGCGCCGGGAGATACGCAGTATTTT
TRBV7-9,few,TRBJ1-2,TRBD1,CASSPPGQGAIGYTF,TGTGCCAGCAGCCCCCCCGGACAGGGGGCCATAGGCTACACCTTC
TRBV3-1,.,TRBJ2-7,.,CASSGTRYSSYEQYF,TGTGCCAGCAGCGGTACTAGGTATAGCTCCTACGAGCAGTACTTC
TRBV29-1,.,TRBJ2-2,.,CSVGNTGELFF,TGCAGCGTTGGGAACACCGGGGAGCTGTTTTTT
TRBV7-9,.,TRBJ2-7,.,CASSFWRDEQYF,TGTGCCAGCAGCTTTTGGCGGGACGAGCAGTACTTC
TRBV28,.,TRBJ2-5,.,CASSWVKETQYF,TGTGCCAGCAGTTGGGTGAAGGAGACCCAGTACTTC
TRBV28,many,TRBJ2-5,.,CASSTSGEETQYF,TGTGCCAGCAGTACCTCAGGGGAAGAGACCCAGTACTTC
TRBV15,.,TRBJ1-1,.,CATSRGTGGKSEAFF,TGTGCCACCAGCAGAGGGACGGGAGGGAAAAGTGAAGCTTTCTTT
TRBV20-1,.,TRBJ2-1,TRBD2,CSAREGGGAYNEQFF,TGCAGTGCTAGAGAAGGCGGGGGGGCCTACAATGAGCAGTTCTTC
TRBV20-1,.,TRBJ1-2,TRBD1,CSASDRERAYGYTF,TGCAGTGCTAGTGACAGGGAAAGGGCCTATGGCTACACCTTC
TRBV29-1,.,TRBJ2-3,.,CSVEIAGTDTQYF,TGCAGCGTTGAAATCGCAGGGACAGATACGCAGTATTTT
TRBV20-1,few,TRBJ2-1,.,CSAYQGRDEQFF,TGCAGTGCTTACCAGGGAAGGGATGAGCAGTTCTTC
TRBV6-5,once,TRBJ1-5,.,CASSRRDSNQPQHF,TGTGCCAGCAGCCGCAGGGATAGCAATCAGCCCCAGCATTTT
TRBV20-1,.,TRBJ2-2,TRBD2,CSAGGAGYTGGLFF,TGCAGTGCCGGCGGAGCGGGGTACACCGGGGGGCTGTTTTTT
TRBV10-3,few,TRBJ1-1,.,CAISGQRDTEAFF,TGTGCCATCAGTGGACAGCGAGACACTGAAGCTTTCTTT
TRBV6-6,.,TRBJ1-4,.,CASSYSVNEKLFF,TGTGCCAGCAGTTATTCAGTTAATGAAAAACTGTTTTTT
TRBV24-1,once,TRBJ1-2,.,CATSVGTSYGYTF,TGTGCCACCAGTGTGGGGACGAGCTATGGCTACACCTTC
TRBV6-2/TRBV6-3,.,TRBJ1-2,TRBD1,CASSSWTGVYGYTF,TGTGCCAGCAGTTCCTGGACAGGGGTTTATGGCTACACCTTC
TRBV10-3,.,TRBJ2-3,TRBD1,CASGGPADTQYF,TGTGCCTCAGGGGGTCCAGCGGATACGCAGTATTTT
TRBV4-2,.,TRBJ2-1,TRBD2,CASSQVGGGSPYNEQFF,TGTGCCAGCAGCCAAGTTGGCGGGGGGAGCCCCTACAATGAGCAGTTCTTC
TRBV9,.,TRBJ2-3,.,CASSVGAGADTQYF,TGTGCCAGCAGCGTAGGAGCCGGGGCAGATACGCAGTATTTT
TRBV20-1,.,TRBJ2-3,.,CSARRTSTDTQYF,TGCAGTGCTAGAAGAACTAGCACAGATACGCAGTATTTT
TRBV20-1,.,TRBJ2-7,TRBD2,CSARGGLAGSDEQYF,TGCAGTGCTAGAGGAGGGCTAGCGGGTAGTGACGAGCAGTACTTC
TRBV7-9,.,TRBJ2-5,.,CASSLYGTQGPETQYF,TGTGCCAGCAGCTTATATGGGACTCAGGGGCCTGAGACCCAGTACTTC
TRBV10-3,.,TRBJ1-2,.,CAIIPDRSSGYGYTF,TGTGCCATCATCCCAGACAGATCCTCGGGCTATGGCTACACCTTC
TRBV29-1,.,TRBJ2-1,.,CSVTWSSGEQFF,TGCAGCGTTACCTGGTCCAGCGGTGAGCAGTTCTTC
TRBV6-5,.,TRBJ2-5,.,CASSSRVPETQYF,TGTGCCAGCAGTTCCAGGGTACCGGAGACCCAGTACTTC
TRBV6-2/TRBV6-3,.,TRBJ2-1,.,CASSKKREQQFF,TGTGCCAGCAGCAAAAAAAGGGAGCAGCAGTTCTTC
TRBV15,few,TRBJ2-3,.,CATSLTKTGTDTQYF,TGTGCCACCAGCCTTACCAAGACAGGCACAGATACGCAGTATTTT
TRBV20-1,.,TRBJ2-5,.,CSALKGVSQETQYF,TGCAGTGCGTTGAAGGGAGTAAGCCAAGAGACCCAGTACTTC
TRBV5-5,.,TRBJ1-2,.,CASSHRQLYGYTF,TGTGCCAGCAGCCATAGACAGCTTTATGGCTACACCTTC
TRBV6-2/TRBV6-3,.,TRBJ1-1,.,CASRRGELNTEAFF,TGTGCCAGCCGCCGCGGTGAGTTGAACACTGAAGCTTTCTTT
TRBV4-1,few,TRBJ2-7,TRBD1,CASSQEGDRGEQYF,TGCGCCAGCAGCCAAGAAGGGGACAGGGGCGAGCAGTACTTC
TRBV4-1,.,TRBJ2-7,.,CASSPDPSARGDEQYF,TGCGCCAGCAGCCCCGATCCTTCAGCCCGGGGCGACGAGCAGTACTTC
TRBV12-3/TRBV12-4,.,TRBJ1-2,.,CASSAVANYGYTF,TGTGCCAGCAGTGCCGTGGCTAACTATGGCTACACCTTC
TRBV5-1,.,TRBJ2-3,.,CASSFQRVQGDTQYF,TGCGCCAGCAGCTTTCAGAGGGTCCAGGGAGATACGCAGTATTTT
TRBV29-1,.,TRBJ1-2,.,CSADSFYGYTF,TGCAGCGCGGACAGCTTCTATGGCTACACCTTC
TRBV6-5,.,TRBJ2-7,TRBD2,CASSYSPRPGLALSYEQYF,TGTGCCAGCAGTTACTCCCCCAGACCGGGACTAGCCCTTTCCTACGAGCAGTACTTC
TRBV11-2,.,TRBJ2-7,.,CASSLAGRSSYERYF,TGTGCCAGCAGCTTAGCGGGGCGCAGCTCCTACGAGCGGTACTTC